The 10 T cell receptor beta chains below come from one sample, sequenced in a study of identifying expanded T cells in peripheral blood. The repertoire was sequenced with immunoSEQ multiplex PCR; TCRdb's copy has only in-frame clones and lacks some. The sample has 130,000 or so clones, roughly 84% seen once. Sequencing was carried out using blood. These receptors were collected from a person aged 18-70 years in good health.

The rearrangement links TRBV20-1 to TRBJ2-5; D may be TRBD1 or TRBD2 (5 bases each). The germline V gene has CDR1 DFQATT and CDR2 SNEGSKA (reference sequence). There are 11 residues in the CDR3. V lost 3 bases and J 5 bases, leaving 7 bases between the germline ends. The CDR3 DNA follows: TGCAGTGCTAGGGGACGGGAGACCCAGTACTTC. Translating gives CSARGRETQYF.

The chain links TRBV27 to TRBJ1-6, with 12 bases aligning to TRBD1. Germline V gene sequence: CDR1 MNHEY, CDR2 SMNVEV (reference sequence). CDR3 length: 18 amino acids. J lost 9 bases, V lost 2 bases, and 11 bases had no gene match. CDR3 bases: TGTGCCAGCAGTTTAGGAGGGACAGGGGGCTCAATCATTTCACCCCTCCACTTT. Residues: CASSLGGTGGSIISPLHF.

The chain recombines TRBV7-2 with TRBJ2-1, with 7 positions matching TRBD2. With V trimmed by 5 bases and J by 9 bases, 10 bases remained unmatched. Germline CDR1 reads SGHTA; CDR2 reads FQGNSA. CDR3 size: 14 residues. The CDR3 coding sequence is TGTGCCAGCAGCCTAGAACTAGCGTCGGTTGAGCAGTTCTTC. Translating it yields CASSLELASVEQFF.

The V and J genes are TRBV5-1 and TRBJ2-7; 7 bases fit TRBD1. Losses at the gene ends were 4 bases for V and 3 bases for J; bases not matched to a gene: 4. CDR1 SGHRS and CDR2 YFSETQ come from the germline V gene. This CDR3 is 13 amino acids long. The CDR3 protein is CASSPAGGYEQYF. The DNA of the CDR3 is TGCGCCAGCAGCCCAGCAGGGGGCTACGAGCAGTACTTC.

V gene TRBV20-1 combines with J gene TRBJ1-1, with D possibly being TRBD1 (6 bases). Between the trimmed V and J ends, which lost 1 base and 7 bases, there was a span of 7 bases. Germline assignment: CDR1 DFQATT and CDR2 SNEGSKA (reference sequence). The length of the CDR3 is 11 residues. CDR3 bases: TGCAGTGCTAGAGGGGGACATGAAGCTTTCTTT. It encodes CSARGGHEAFF.

The V gene is TRBV11-3, the J gene TRBJ1-1; D remains ambiguous. The germline gives CDR1 SGHNT, CDR2 YENEEA. V lost 7 bases and J 2 bases, leaving 14 bases between the germline ends. The length of the CDR3 is 14 residues. For the CDR3, the DNA is TGTGCCAGCACCATGGGCCCCTCAAACACTGAAGCTTTCTTT. Translating it yields CASTMGPSNTEAFF.

V gene TRBV7-9 combines with J gene TRBJ1-6; D is perhaps TRBD1 (5 bases). CDR3 length: 15 residues. Trimming removed 1 base at V and 4 bases at J, with 8 bases between. CDR1 SEHNR and CDR2 FQNEAQ come from the germline V gene (reference sequence). The CDR3 nucleotides read TGTGCCAGCAGCTTAGGCGGGGGATATAATTCACCCCTCCACTTT. This sequence encodes CASSLGGGYNSPLHF.

The J gene is TRBJ2-5, the V gene TRBV7-8; possibly TRBD1 for D (5 bases). There are 13 residues in the CDR3. V lost 5 bases and J 7 bases, leaving 14 bases between the germline ends. Looked up from germline, CDR1 is SGHVS and CDR2 is FQNEAQ. As DNA, the CDR3 is TGTGCCAGCAGCCAACAGGTTTCCGGGACCCAGTACTTC. Protein: CASSQQVSGTQYF.

The rearrangement joins TRBV4-1 to TRBJ2-7; 11 bases match TRBD2. This CDR3 comprises 15 residues. The germline CDR1 and CDR2 sequences are MGHRA and YSYEKL. V lost 4 bases to trimming and J lost 2 bases; unmatched junction nucleotides: 4. The CDR3 sequence is CASSPPGLAAYEQYF. In nucleotides, the CDR3 is TGCGCCAGCAGCCCACCGGGACTAGCGGCCTACGAGCAGTACTTC.

The CDR3 sequence: CASSSYPGPAEQYF. The CDR3, as DNA: TGTGCCAGCAGCTCATACCCGGGCCCTGCCGAGCAGTACTTC. The V and J genes are TRBV11-3 and TRBJ2-7; D is undetermined. In germline, CDR1 is SGHNT, CDR2 YENEEA. Trimming took off 4 bases at V and 6 bases at J, with 16 bases between the two ends. This CDR3 has 14 residues. Full variable domain (missing parts from reference TRBV11-3 and TRBJ2-7): EAGVVQSPRYKIIEKKQPVAFWCNPISGHNTLYWYLQNLGQGPELLIRYENEEAVDDSQLPKDRFSAERLKGVDSTLKIQPAELGDSAVYLCASSSYPGPAEQYFGPGTRLTVT.